These 15 T cell receptor beta chains were all obtained from the same sample, sequenced in a study of glioma-infiltrating T cells after dendritic cell vaccination. Produced via immunoSEQ multiplex PCR; TCRdb's table is partial and in-frame only. The table lists nearly 85,000 clones, about 87% of them singletons. The sample was blood, taken before dendritic cell vaccination. The receptors here all came from a human donor with glioblastoma.

The V and J genes are TRBV14 and TRBJ2-7; tentatively, D is TRBD1 (6 bases). Trimming cost V 4 bases and J 2 bases, with 12 bases left between them. Germline loops: CDR1 SGHDN, CDR2 FVKESK. This CDR3 contains 14 residues. The CDR3 spells CASSRGRGPYEQYF. The CDR3 DNA follows: TGTGCCAGCAGCCGAGGCAGGGGCCCCTACGAGCAGTACTTC.

The chain is built from TRBV28 and TRBJ2-3, with a weak D call TRBD2 (5 bases). This CDR3 region has 19 residues. Germline V gives CDR1 MDHEN, CDR2 SYDVKM. The germline V and J ends were trimmed by 5 bases and 5 bases, with 29 bases remaining between them. CDR3 amino acids: CASSLQNLAWRPWEDTQYF. CDR3 nucleotides: TGTGCCAGCAGTCTCCAAAACCTAGCCTGGCGGCCCTGGGAAGATACGCAGTATTTT.

This chain connects TRBV19 to TRBJ2-1; no clear D. V lost 3 bases and J lost 9, with 9 bases in between. CDR3 size: 12 residues. Germline values: CDR1 LNHDA, CDR2 SQIVND (reference sequence). DNA for the CDR3: TGTGCCAGTAGTATCGGTCGCGGTGAGCAGTTCTTC. As protein: CASSIGRGEQFF.

This rearrangement joins TRBV11-2 to TRBJ1-1; 7 bases map to TRBD1. This CDR3 spans 13 amino acids. The junction had 4 bases not matched to a gene; V was cut back by 1 base and J by 8 bases. CDR1 and CDR2 from the germline V gene are SGHAT and FQNNGV. The CDR3 sequence: CASSLGARGEAFF. The CDR3 DNA reads TGTGCCAGCAGCTTAGGCGCCAGGGGGGAAGCTTTCTTT.

The chain combines TRBV7-2 with TRBJ1-2; 8 bases match TRBD1. Trimming at V came to 5 bases and at J to 8 bases, leaving 10 bases not matched to a gene. The CDR3 extends over 14 amino acids. The germline gives CDR1 SGHTA, CDR2 FQGNSA. The CDR3 bases are TGTGCCAGCAGCACCAGGACAGGGTTAGAGGGCTACACCTTC. It specifies CASSTRTGLEGYTF.

The chain carries TRBV18 and TRBJ1-2; the D gene is possibly TRBD1 (6 bases). V dropped 3 bases and J dropped 2 bases, with 7 bases sitting between them. The CDR3 sequence is 13 residues long. Germline lookup yields CDR1 KGHSH and CDR2 LQKENI. The CDR3 nucleotides are TGTGCCAGCTCACCCGGGACAAACTATGGCTACACCTTC. The encoded protein is CASSPGTNYGYTF.

The chain employs TRBV11-2 and TRBJ1-4, with 7 bases identical to TRBD1. V shed 3 bases, J shed 3 bases, and the junction held 4 bases outside the gene matches. The CDR3 contains 15 residues. Germline V lookup: CDR1 SGHAT, CDR2 FQNNGV. CDR3 protein: CASSFSGTANEKLFF. For the CDR3, the DNA is TGTGCCAGCAGCTTTAGTGGGACAGCTAATGAAAAACTGTTTTTT.

V is TRBV5-4 and J is TRBJ2-7; the D is unclear. The V end lost 4 bases, the J end lost 7 bases, and 18 bases lay between the germline ends. Germline V gene data show CDR1 as SGHNT and CDR2 as YYREEE (reference sequence). The CDR3 sequence is 14 residues long. DNA for the CDR3: TGTGCCAGCAGCGACCTCGGGTCGCGTCGAGAGCAGTACTTC. The encoded protein is CASSDLGSRREQYF.

The chain employs TRBV4-1 and TRBJ1-6; TRBD1 might be the D (6 bases). The CDR3 is 17 residues long. Trimming removed 0 bases from V and 5 bases from J, with 14 bases in between. The germline V gene encodes CDR1 MGHRA and CDR2 YSYEKL. The CDR3 sequence: CASSQDGIRTDNSPLHF. The CDR3 nucleotides are TGCGCCAGCAGCCAAGACGGAATTAGGACAGATAATTCACCCCTCCACTTT.

The rearrangement joins TRBV5-6 to TRBJ2-3, with D possibly being TRBD2 (6 bases). This CDR3 comprises 15 residues. Germline-derived CDR1 and CDR2 are SGHDT and YYEEEE. V gave up 1 base and J gave up 3 bases, with 12 bases separating them. In nucleotides, the CDR3 is TGTGCCAGCAGCTTGCAGACTAGATCGACAGATACGCAGTATTTT. Protein: CASSLQTRSTDTQYF.

CDR3 region: CASSESIRGTAGGKEKLFF. CDR3 bases: TGTGCCAGCAGCGAATCAATTAGAGGGACCGCGGGGGGAAAGGAAAAACTGTTTTTT. The chain recombines TRBV7-6 with TRBJ1-4; D is perhaps TRBD1 (5 bases). The CDR3 length is 19 residues. Trimming left V 5 bases short and J 8 bases short, with 30 bases between. Germline V CDR1 and CDR2: SGHVS, FNYEAQ.

This clone showed up just once. The rearrangement joins TRBV10-3 to TRBJ1-5, with D possibly matching TRBD1 (5 bases). Trimming took off 2 bases at V and 3 bases at J, with 8 bases between the two ends. Germline values: CDR1 ENHRY, CDR2 SYGVKD. The CDR3 runs 14 residues. The CDR3 region has the DNA TGTGCCATCAGTGAGCAGGGATCCAATCAGCCCCAGCATTTT. Amino acids: CAISEQGSNQPQHF.

This clone was seen a single time. The chain has TRBV5-4 and TRBJ2-3, with a possible D match to TRBD2 (6 bases). Germline CDR1 is SGHNT and CDR2 is YYREEE (reference sequence). Trimming shortened V by 7 bases and J by 6 bases, and 12 bases separated the two germline ends. The CDR3 runs 12 residues. CDR3 bases: TGTGCCAGCGGAGGGCCGGGGGATACGCAGTATTTT. It translates to CASGGPGDTQYF.

The chain couples TRBV13 to TRBJ2-1; 7 nucleotides agree with TRBD2. The germline V gene has CDR1 PRHDT and CDR2 FYEKMQ (reference sequence). The V and J ends lost 5 bases and 9 bases, in that order; junction bases with no gene match: 16. The CDR3 covers 16 residues. CDR3 coding DNA: TGTGCCAGCAGCCGACGCGGCGGGGGAGGGCGGTTTGAGCAGTTCTTC. The encoded protein is CASSRRGGGGRFEQFF.

This chain uses TRBV10-1 with TRBJ2-3, with D perhaps matching TRBD2 (6 bases). This CDR3 has 12 residues. Looked up from germline, CDR1 is WNHNN and CDR2 is SYGVQD (reference sequence). Trimming shortened V by 6 bases and J by 12 bases, and 16 bases separated the two germline ends. CDR3: CASSREEGLQYF. CDR3 coding DNA: TGCGCCAGCAGCAGGGAGGAGGGCTTACAGTATTTT.